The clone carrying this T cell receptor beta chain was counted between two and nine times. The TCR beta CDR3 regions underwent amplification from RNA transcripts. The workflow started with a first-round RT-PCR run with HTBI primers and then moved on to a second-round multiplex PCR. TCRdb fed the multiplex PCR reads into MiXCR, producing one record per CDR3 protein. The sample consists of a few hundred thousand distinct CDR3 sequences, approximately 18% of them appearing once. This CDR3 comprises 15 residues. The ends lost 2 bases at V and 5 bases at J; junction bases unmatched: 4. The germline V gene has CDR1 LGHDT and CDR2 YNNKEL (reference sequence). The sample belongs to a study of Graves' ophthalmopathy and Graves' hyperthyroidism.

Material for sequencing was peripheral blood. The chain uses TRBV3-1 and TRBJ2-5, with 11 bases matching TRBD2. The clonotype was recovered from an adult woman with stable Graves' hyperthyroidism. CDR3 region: CASSQLAGGRETQYF. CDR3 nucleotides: TGTGCCAGCAGCCAACTAGCGGGAGGCAGGGAGACCCAGTACTTC.